The clone carrying this T cell receptor beta chain has a handful of counts. What it recognizes is unknown. Germline CDR1 and CDR2: PRHDT and FYEKMQ (reference sequence). The length of the CDR3 is 14 residues. Trimming removed 4 bases from V and 1 base from J, with 10 bases in between. This entry belongs to a study of neoadjuvant anti-PD-1 for oral cavity cancer. Study-level information: Patients without progression got a fourth dose around day 43.

Broader study findings: Non-responders to neoadjuvant nivolumab had significantly more clonal PBMC T cells than responders. With three patients per group, TCR findings need larger cohorts.

Profiled with immunoSEQ multiplex PCR; TCRdb holds only in-frame clones, not every one. The sample consists of 15,000 or so clones, roughly 69% of them appearing once. This TCR was sampled from a person between 35 and 79 years old with oral cavity squamous cell carcinoma. The chain has TRBV13 and TRBJ1-2; D is uncertain. The sample in question was PBMCs, obtained before nivolumab (anti-PD-1) treatment. Here the CDR3 reads CASSSPLFNYGYTF. CDR3 in DNA: TGTGCCAGCAGCTCGCCTTTATTTAACTATGGCTACACCTTC.